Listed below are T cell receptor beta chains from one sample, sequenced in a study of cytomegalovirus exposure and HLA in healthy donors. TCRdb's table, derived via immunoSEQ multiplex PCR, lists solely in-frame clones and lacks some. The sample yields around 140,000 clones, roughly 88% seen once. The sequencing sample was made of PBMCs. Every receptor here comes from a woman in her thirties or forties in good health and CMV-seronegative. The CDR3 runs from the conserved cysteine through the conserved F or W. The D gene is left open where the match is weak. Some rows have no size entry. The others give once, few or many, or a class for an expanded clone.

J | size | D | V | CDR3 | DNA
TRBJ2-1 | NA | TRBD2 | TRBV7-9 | CASSRLAGVSYNEQFF | TGTGCCAGCAGCCGCCTGGCGGGGGTTTCCTACAATGAGCAGTTCTTC
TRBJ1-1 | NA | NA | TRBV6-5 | CASSYAGRGTEAFF | TGTGCCAGCAGTTACGCCGGGAGGGGCACTGAAGCTTTCTTT
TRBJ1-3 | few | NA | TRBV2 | CASNRLGGNTIYF | TGTGCCAGCAACAGGCTCGGCGGAAACACCATATATTTT
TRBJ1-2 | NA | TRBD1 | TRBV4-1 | CASYGTGVGGYTF | TGCGCCAGTTACGGGACAGGGGTTGGTGGCTACACCTTC
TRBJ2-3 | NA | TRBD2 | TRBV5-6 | CASSLVGTSGYGDTQYF | TGTGCCAGCAGCTTGGTTGGGACTAGCGGATATGGAGATACGCAGTATTTT
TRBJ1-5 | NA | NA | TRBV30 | CAWSVRVLSNQPQHF | TGTGCCTGGAGTGTACGAGTGTTAAGCAATCAGCCCCAGCATTTT
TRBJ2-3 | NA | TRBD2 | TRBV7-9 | CSSSLAVTSSGTDTQYF | TGTTCCAGCAGCTTAGCCGTGACTAGCTCAGGCACAGATACGCAGTATTTT
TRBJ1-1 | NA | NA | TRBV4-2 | CASSQGLPSTWNTEAFF | TGTGCCAGCAGCCAAGGCCTCCCCTCGACATGGAACACTGAAGCTTTCTTT
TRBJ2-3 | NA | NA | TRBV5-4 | CASSLKGETDTQYF | TGTGCCAGCAGCTTGAAAGGGGAAACAGATACGCAGTATTTT
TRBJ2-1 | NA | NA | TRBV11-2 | CASSLASPNEQFF | TGTGCCAGCAGCTTAGCTAGCCCAAATGAGCAGTTCTTC
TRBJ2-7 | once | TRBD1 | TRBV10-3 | CATTTGQGAYEQYF | TGTGCCACCACGACGGGACAGGGGGCATACGAGCAGTACTTC
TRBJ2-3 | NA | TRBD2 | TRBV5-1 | CASSLGAGAVPDTQYF | TGCGCCAGCAGCCTGGGAGCGGGAGCGGTCCCAGATACGCAGTATTTT
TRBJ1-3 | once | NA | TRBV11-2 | CASSTTRQSSGNTIYF | TGTGCCAGCAGCACAACCAGACAGAGCTCTGGAAACACCATATATTTT
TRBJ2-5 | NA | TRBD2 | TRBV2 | CASSERPLAGYRETQYF | TGTGCCAGCAGTGAGAGACCCCTAGCGGGGTACAGAGAGACCCAGTACTTC
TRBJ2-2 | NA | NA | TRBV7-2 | CASGLATTGELFF | TGTGCCAGCGGGTTAGCGACAACCGGGGAGCTGTTTTTT
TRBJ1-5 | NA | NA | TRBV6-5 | CASTPAGLGQPQHF | TGTGCCAGCACCCCCGCGGGGTTAGGGCAGCCCCAGCATTTT
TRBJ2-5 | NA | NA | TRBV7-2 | CASSLRSGETQYF | TGTGCCAGCAGCTTAAGATCCGGGGAGACCCAGTACTTC
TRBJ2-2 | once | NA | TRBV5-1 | CASSLDRAAGELFF | TGCGCCAGCAGCTTGGACAGGGCAGCCGGGGAGCTGTTTTTT
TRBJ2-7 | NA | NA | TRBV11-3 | CASSLDQVKQYF | TGTGCCAGCAGCTTAGATCAGGTCAAGCAGTACTTC
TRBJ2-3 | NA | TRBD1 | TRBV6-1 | CASLKGATDTQYF | TGTGCCAGCCTCAAGGGGGCCACAGATACGCAGTATTTT
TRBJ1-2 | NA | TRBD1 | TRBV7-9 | CASSGTGGNGYTF | TGTGCCAGCTCTGGGACAGGAGGAAATGGCTACACCTTC
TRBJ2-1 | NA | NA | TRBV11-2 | CASSLERLAYNEQFF | TGTGCCAGCAGCTTAGAGCGGTTAGCCTACAATGAGCAGTTCTTC
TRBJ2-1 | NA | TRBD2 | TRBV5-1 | CASSLGALAGDLYNEQFF | TGCGCCAGCAGCTTGGGGGCCCTAGCGGGAGATCTCTACAATGAGCAGTTCTTC
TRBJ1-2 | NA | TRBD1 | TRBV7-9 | CSSSQTGEEGYTF | TGTTCCAGCAGCCAAACAGGGGAAGAAGGCTACACCTTC
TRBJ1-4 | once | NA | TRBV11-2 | CASSLVRGEKLFF | TGTGCCAGCAGCTTAGTCCGGGGTGAAAAACTGTTTTTT
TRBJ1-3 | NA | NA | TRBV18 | CASSPPRDSGNTIYF | TGTGCCAGCTCACCTCCTCGGGACTCAGGAAACACCATATATTTT
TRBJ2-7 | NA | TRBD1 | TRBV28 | CASSWDRGYEQYF | TGTGCCAGCAGCTGGGACAGGGGCTACGAGCAGTACTTC
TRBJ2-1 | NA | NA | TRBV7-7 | CASSPDSYNEQFF | TGTGCTAGCAGCCCTGACAGTTACAATGAGCAGTTCTTC
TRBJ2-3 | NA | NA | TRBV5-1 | CASSPEADTRYF | TGCGCCAGCAGCCCGGAGGCAGATACGCGGTATTTT
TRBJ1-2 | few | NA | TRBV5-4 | CASSSTGNYGYTF | TGTGCCAGCAGCTCCACAGGGAATTATGGCTACACCTTC
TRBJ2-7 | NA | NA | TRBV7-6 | CASSLAGSREQYF | TGTGCCAGCAGCTTAGCGGGCAGCAGAGAGCAGTACTTC
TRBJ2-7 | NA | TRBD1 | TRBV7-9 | CASSLVGTGEDEQYF | TGTGCCAGCAGCTTAGTTGGGACAGGGGAGGACGAGCAGTACTTC
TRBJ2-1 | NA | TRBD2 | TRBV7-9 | CASSDSTSGRASYNEQFF | TGTGCCAGCAGCGATAGCACTAGCGGGAGGGCCTCCTACAATGAGCAGTTCTTC
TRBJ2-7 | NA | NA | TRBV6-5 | CASSIISGYEQYF | TGTGCCAGCAGTATCATCTCCGGGTACGAGCAGTACTTC
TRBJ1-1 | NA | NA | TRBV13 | CASSLDPREVNTEAFF | TGTGCCAGCAGCTTAGACCCCCGGGAGGTGAACACTGAAGCTTTCTTT
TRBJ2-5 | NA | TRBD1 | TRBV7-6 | CASSRPGPGQGEETQYF | TGTGCCAGCAGCCGCCCTGGACCGGGACAGGGGGAAGAGACCCAGTACTTC
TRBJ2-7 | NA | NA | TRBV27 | CASSWRGSYEQYF | TGTGCCAGCAGTTGGCGGGGTTCCTACGAGCAGTACTTC
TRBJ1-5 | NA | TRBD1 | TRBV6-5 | CASSYRQGLNQPQHF | TGTGCCAGCAGTTACCGACAGGGCCTCAATCAGCCCCAGCATTTT
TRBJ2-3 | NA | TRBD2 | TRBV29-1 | CSVTHLAGGTDTQYF | TGCAGCGTAACACATTTAGCGGGAGGCACAGATACGCAGTATTTT
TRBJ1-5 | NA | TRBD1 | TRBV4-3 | CASSQAYRGGSNQPQHF | TGCGCCAGCAGCCAAGCCTACAGGGGAGGAAGCAATCAGCCCCAGCATTTT
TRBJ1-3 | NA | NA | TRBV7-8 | CASSPAGIGNTIYF | TGTGCCAGCAGCCCCGCGGGCATTGGAAACACCATATATTTT
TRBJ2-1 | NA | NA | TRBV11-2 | CASSLVREPNEQFF | TGTGCCAGCAGCTTAGTACGGGAGCCCAATGAGCAGTTCTTC
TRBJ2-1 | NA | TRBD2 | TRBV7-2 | CASSFGGRSDEQFF | TGTGCCAGCAGCTTTGGCGGGAGGTCTGATGAGCAGTTCTTC
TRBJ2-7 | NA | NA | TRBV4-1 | CASSQDSRVVSYEQYF | TGCGCCAGCAGCCAAGATTCGAGGGTAGTCTCCTACGAGCAGTACTTC
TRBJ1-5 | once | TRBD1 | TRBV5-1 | CASSPGTGDQPQHF | TGCGCCAGCAGCCCTGGGACAGGTGATCAGCCCCAGCATTTT
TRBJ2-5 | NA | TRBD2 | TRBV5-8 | CASSPFAGGKETQYF | TGTGCCAGCAGCCCCTTTGCGGGAGGGAAGGAGACCCAGTACTTC
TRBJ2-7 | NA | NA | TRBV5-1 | CASSPTTGINHEQYF | TGCGCCAGCAGCCCCACTACTGGCATAAACCACGAGCAGTACTTC
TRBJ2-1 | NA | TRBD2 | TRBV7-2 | CASSLIPAGGGGEQFF | TGTGCCAGCAGCTTAATTCCAGCGGGAGGAGGCGGTGAGCAGTTCTTC
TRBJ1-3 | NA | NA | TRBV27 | CASSLEGGTRGGTIYF | TGTGCCAGCAGTTTAGAGGGGGGGACTAGAGGAGGCACCATATATTTT